The rows below give T cell receptor beta chains drawn from one sample of a study of T cell responses to AZD1222 COVID-19 vaccine. Produced via immunoSEQ multiplex PCR; TCRdb's table is partial and in-frame only. The top ten clones hold over 0.95% of a sample with 120,000 or so clones, over 80% of them seen once. The specimen was peripheral blood, collected on day 0 of AZD1222 vaccination. These receptors were taken from an adult in good health. CDR3s include the opening cysteine and the closing phenylalanine or tryptophan. The D gene is left open where the match is weak. Expanded clones are given a class, and other clones once, few, many or no size at all.

D	J	V	size	CDR3	DNA
NA	TRBJ2-1	TRBV21-1	NA	CASSKKERSGTYNEQFF	TGTGCCAGCAGCAAAAAGGAAAGAAGCGGGACCTACAATGAGCAGTTCTTC
TRBD1	TRBJ1-2	TRBV19	NA	CASAETGGFYGYTF	TGTGCCAGCGCGGAGACAGGGGGCTTCTATGGCTACACCTTC
TRBD1	TRBJ1-4	TRBV5-1	once	CASRPAGGMGEKLFF	TGCGCCAGCAGGCCGGCAGGGGGTATGGGTGAAAAACTGTTTTTT
NA	TRBJ1-2	TRBV2	NA	CASGRNYGYTF	TGTGCCAGCGGGAGGAACTATGGCTACACCTTC
NA	TRBJ2-2	TRBV5-1	NA	CASTPGRGVNTGELFF	TGCGCCAGCACCCCGGGAAGGGGGGTTAACACCGGGGAGCTGTTTTTT
NA	TRBJ2-5	TRBV19	NA	CASSRVGWVQETQYF	TGTGCCAGTAGTAGGGTGGGTTGGGTCCAAGAGACCCAGTACTTC
NA	TRBJ2-2	TRBV30	NA	CAWSGGAGELFF	TGTGCCTGGAGTGGGGGAGCCGGGGAGCTGTTTTTT
TRBD2	TRBJ2-1	TRBV3-1/TRBV3-2	NA	CASSSLAGDPLSSYNEQFF	TGTGCCAGCAGCTCCCTAGCGGGAGACCCTCTGAGCTCCTACAATGAGCAGTTCTTC
NA	TRBJ1-1	TRBV14	NA	CASSQGGGAFF	TGTGCCAGCAGCCAGGGGGGGGGAGCTTTCTTT
NA	TRBJ1-4	TRBV27	NA	CASSLSTGRGNEKLFF	TGTGCCAGCAGTTTGTCCACAGGGAGAGGTAATGAAAAACTGTTTTTT
NA	TRBJ1-1	TRBV3-1/TRBV3-2	NA	CASSTTRVRTEAFF	TGTGCCAGCAGCACTACCAGGGTTCGCACTGAAGCTTTCTTT
NA	TRBJ2-7	TRBV6-1	NA	CASSESGFLYEQYF	TGTGCCAGCAGTGAATCAGGCTTCTTATACGAGCAGTACTTC
NA	TRBJ1-1	TRBV7-2	NA	CASSLYSISTEAFF	TGTGCCAGCAGCTTATACTCGATCAGCACTGAAGCTTTCTTT
TRBD1	TRBJ1-1	TRBV7-3	NA	CASRRDRNTEAFF	TGTGCCAGCAGAAGGGACAGGAACACTGAAGCTTTCTTT
TRBD1	TRBJ1-2	TRBV7-2	NA	CASSYGTGNGYTF	TGTGCCAGCAGCTACGGGACAGGGAATGGCTACACCTTC
TRBD1	TRBJ1-4	TRBV18	NA	CASSLRDRDFEKLFF	TGTGCCAGCTCACTCCGGGACAGGGATTTTGAAAAACTGTTTTTT
NA	TRBJ1-4	TRBV15	NA	CATSRDGGAENEKLFF	TGTGCCACCAGCAGAGATGGAGGGGCGGAGAATGAAAAACTGTTTTTT
NA	TRBJ2-1	TRBV11-2	NA	CASSLESMGGQFF	TGTGCCAGCAGCTTAGAAAGTATGGGGGGGCAGTTCTTC